This is a list of T cell receptor beta chains from one sample in a study of vaccination and CD4 T cells after COVID-19. One entry per CDR3 protein, called by TCRdb with MiXCR from the PCR reads. The sample carries about 8,500 distinct CDR3 sequences, approximately 50% recorded once. These TCRs are of unknown antigen specificity. Sequencing was done on a sample of CD4+ T cells from blood, cultured in vitro. The receptors come from a human donor who had recovered from COVID-19. The CDR3 runs from the conserved cysteine through the conserved F or W. D genes are given only for firm matches. Clone size appears in some rows only: once, few, many, or a class for an expanded clone.

CDR3 protein	CDR3 DNA	J gene	clone size	D gene	CDR3 length	V gene
CSARDAGTPTDTQYF	TGCAGTGCTAGAGATGCAGGGACCCCCACAGATACGCAGTATTTT	TRBJ2-3	large	.	15	TRBV20-1
CASSRQARSTDTQYF	TGTGCCAGCAGCCGACAGGCCAGAAGCACAGATACGCAGTATTTT	TRBJ2-3	.	.	15	TRBV7-3
CASRGTGGDSPLHF	TGTGCCAGCAGGGGGACAGGGGGAGATTCACCCCTCCACTTT	TRBJ1-6	.	TRBD1	14	TRBV6-1
CASSLKGGADTPLHF	TGTGCCAGCAGCTTAAAGGGAGGTGCAGACACACCCCTCCACTTT	TRBJ1-6	.	.	15	TRBV7-3
CAISVRREMNTEAFF	TGTGCCATCAGTGTTCGTCGGGAAATGAACACTGAAGCTTTCTTT	TRBJ1-1	few	.	15	TRBV10-3
CSARETSGLVYEQFF	TGCAGTGCTAGAGAAACTAGCGGACTAGTGTATGAGCAGTTCTTC	TRBJ2-1	.	TRBD2	15	TRBV20-1
CSARDPTGTGSLHF	TGCAGTGCTAGAGATCCTACGGGGACAGGGTCCCTCCACTTT	TRBJ1-6	.	TRBD1	14	TRBV20-1
CSASRGQSYEQYF	TGCAGCGCCAGCCGAGGGCAATCCTACGAGCAGTACTTC	TRBJ2-7	few	.	13	TRBV20-1
CASSSPGLAEETQYF	TGTGCCAGCAGTTCCCCGGGACTAGCGGAGGAGACCCAGTACTTC	TRBJ2-5	.	TRBD2	15	TRBV12-3/TRBV12-4
CASSDGGSTDTQYF	TGCGCCAGCAGCGACGGGGGAAGCACAGATACGCAGTATTTT	TRBJ2-3	.	.	14	TRBV5-1
CASSLAGLDGFNEQFF	TGTGCCAGCAGCTTAGCAGGGCTAGATGGCTTTAATGAGCAGTTCTTC	TRBJ2-1	few	.	16	TRBV7-6
CSARDLRTNSDTQYF	TGCAGTGCTAGAGATCTCCGGACTAACTCAGATACGCAGTATTTT	TRBJ2-3	.	.	15	TRBV20-1
CASSVSPGQRIAKNIQYF	TGTGCCAGCAGTGTCAGCCCGGGACAGAGGATAGCCAAAAACATTCAGTACTTC	TRBJ2-4	few	TRBD1	18	TRBV6-1
CSVDRGLAEAFF	TGCAGCGTTGATAGGGGCCTCGCTGAAGCTTTCTTT	TRBJ1-1	.	.	12	TRBV29-1
CASRLGGGLYEQYF	TGTGCCAGCCGTCTGGGAGGGGGGCTTTACGAGCAGTACTTC	TRBJ2-7	few	.	14	TRBV7-2
CSANRGRADTQYF	TGCAGTGCTAACAGGGGGCGCGCGGATACGCAGTATTTT	TRBJ2-3	medium-sized	TRBD1	13	TRBV20-1
CASSLAVGGGNQPQHF	TGTGCCAGCAGCTTAGCGGTTGGAGGGGGCAATCAGCCCCAGCATTTT	TRBJ1-5	few	.	16	TRBV7-9
CSATQGASGNTIYF	TGCAGTGCTACCCAGGGGGCCTCTGGAAACACCATATATTTT	TRBJ1-3	.	TRBD1	14	TRBV20-1
CASSELGHGTQYF	TGTGCCAGCAGTGAATTAGGGCACGGGACCCAGTACTTC	TRBJ2-5	few	.	13	TRBV2
CSASPGEEAFF	TGCAGTGCTAGCCCGGGAGAAGAAGCTTTCTTT	TRBJ1-1	.	.	11	TRBV20-1
CASSSRGALLTGELFF	TGCGCCAGCAGCTCACGGGGCGCCCTCCTCACCGGGGAGCTGTTTTTT	TRBJ2-2	.	.	16	TRBV7-9
CASSFPEGLNYGYTF	TGTGCCAGCAGTTTCCCGGAAGGGTTAAACTATGGCTACACCTTC	TRBJ1-2	.	.	15	TRBV6-5
CSVRTGWDTGELFF	TGCAGCGTTCGGACAGGGTGGGACACCGGGGAGCTGTTTTTT	TRBJ2-2	.	TRBD1	14	TRBV29-1
CASSLGLGQGSAYEQYF	TGTGCCAGCAGCTTAGGATTGGGACAGGGTTCTGCCTACGAGCAGTACTTC	TRBJ2-7	.	TRBD1	17	TRBV7-6
CSARGTSGTDTQYF	TGCAGTGCTAGAGGGACTAGCGGGACAGATACGCAGTATTTT	TRBJ2-3	.	TRBD2	14	TRBV20-1
CATSGAGYGYTF	TGTGCCACCAGCGGGGCAGGCTATGGCTACACCTTC	TRBJ1-2	few	.	12	TRBV15
CASSGSGNTIYF	TGTGCCAGCAGTGGATCTGGAAACACCATATATTTT	TRBJ1-3	.	.	12	TRBV2
CASRPRDYQETQYF	TGTGCCAGCAGACCCCGGGACTACCAAGAGACCCAGTACTTC	TRBJ2-5	.	.	14	TRBV7-2
CASSRNRDLNTDTQYF	TGTGCCAGCAGTCGTAACAGGGACCTTAACACAGATACGCAGTATTTT	TRBJ2-3	.	.	16	TRBV27
CASSRDRTLGSTDTQYF	TGTGCCAGCAGCCGAGACAGGACCCTTGGCTCGACAGATACGCAGTATTTT	TRBJ2-3	.	.	17	TRBV14
CASSSGATNEKLFF	TGTGCCAGCAGTTCAGGAGCAACTAATGAAAAACTGTTTTTT	TRBJ1-4	.	.	14	TRBV6-5
CSARGDRGENTEAFF	TGCAGTGCTAGAGGGGACAGGGGTGAGAACACTGAAGCTTTCTTT	TRBJ1-1	.	TRBD1	15	TRBV20-1
CASSPMKGASSYNSPLHF	TGTGCCAGCAGCCCAATGAAGGGCGCGAGCTCCTATAATTCACCCCTCCACTTT	TRBJ1-6	few	.	18	TRBV11-2
CASSTGQINYGYTF	TGCGCCAGCAGCACCGGACAGATTAACTATGGCTACACCTTC	TRBJ1-2	.	.	14	TRBV5-1
CSATPLAGVNNEQFF	TGCAGTGCTACCCCGCTAGCGGGAGTTAACAATGAGCAGTTCTTC	TRBJ2-1	.	TRBD2	15	TRBV20-1
CASSRAGLASDTQYF	TGCGCCAGCAGCCGAGCGGGACTAGCTTCAGATACGCAGTATTTT	TRBJ2-3	.	TRBD2	15	TRBV4-1
CAISVAGGREQFF	TGTGCCATCAGTGTAGCGGGGGGGCGTGAGCAGTTCTTC	TRBJ2-1	few	TRBD2	13	TRBV10-3
CSASWGFGNQPQHF	TGCAGTGCTAGTTGGGGTTTTGGCAATCAGCCCCAGCATTTT	TRBJ1-5	few	.	14	TRBV20-1
CSASGPGQGAGSYEQYF	TGCAGTGCTAGTGGGCCGGGGCAGGGGGCCGGCTCCTACGAGCAGTACTTC	TRBJ2-7	few	TRBD1	17	TRBV20-1
CASSPDRGHGQYF	TGTGCCAGCAGTCCGGACAGGGGGCATGGGCAGTACTTC	TRBJ2-7	once	TRBD1	13	TRBV2
CASSLYSPRVTEQFF	TGTGCCAGCAGTTTATACTCCCCCCGTGTCACTGAGCAGTTCTTC	TRBJ2-1	.	.	15	TRBV27
CASSPDKNYGYTF	TGTGCCAGCAGCCCAGACAAAAACTATGGCTACACCTTC	TRBJ1-2	.	.	13	TRBV11-2
CASALTGDTGELFF	TGTGCCAGCGCGTTGACAGGAGACACCGGGGAGCTGTTTTTT	TRBJ2-2	few	.	14	TRBV7-9
CASTSRDMLFPQHF	TGTGCCAGTACTAGCCGGGACATGTTGTTCCCCCAGCATTTT	TRBJ1-5	few	.	14	TRBV19
CASSQDWGAGAETQYF	TGTGCCAGCAGCCAAGACTGGGGGGCGGGGGCGGAGACCCAGTACTTC	TRBJ2-5	medium-sized	.	16	TRBV4-2
CASRGYRGRSTEAFF	TGTGCCAGCAGGGGGTACAGGGGGCGCAGCACTGAAGCTTTCTTT	TRBJ1-1	.	TRBD1	15	TRBV6-1
CAISEPSGRASGANVLTF	TGTGCCATCAGTGAGCCGAGCGGGAGGGCTTCCGGGGCCAACGTCCTGACTTTC	TRBJ2-6	few	TRBD2	18	TRBV10-3
CASSPPTGRGYRYTF	TGTGCCAGCTCACCACCCACGGGGAGAGGGTATCGCTACACCTTC	TRBJ1-2	.	.	15	TRBV18
CASSPGQGSPLHF	TGTGCCAGCAGCCCCGGGCAAGGTTCACCCCTCCACTTT	TRBJ1-6	.	.	13	TRBV5-4
CAIRAVENTEAFF	TGTGCCATCAGGGCGGTCGAGAACACTGAAGCTTTCTTT	TRBJ1-1	.	.	13	TRBV10-3
CASSQSGRSYGYTF	TGTGCCAGCAGCCAATCGGGACGGAGCTATGGCTACACCTTC	TRBJ1-2	.	.	14	TRBV4-2
CASRPFGRGDEQFF	TGTGCCAGCCGGCCCTTCGGGAGAGGGGATGAGCAGTTCTTC	TRBJ2-1	.	.	14	TRBV6-1
CASSSADGNYNEQFF	TGTGCCAGCAGCTCCGCTGACGGGAACTACAATGAGCAGTTCTTC	TRBJ2-1	.	.	15	TRBV6-1